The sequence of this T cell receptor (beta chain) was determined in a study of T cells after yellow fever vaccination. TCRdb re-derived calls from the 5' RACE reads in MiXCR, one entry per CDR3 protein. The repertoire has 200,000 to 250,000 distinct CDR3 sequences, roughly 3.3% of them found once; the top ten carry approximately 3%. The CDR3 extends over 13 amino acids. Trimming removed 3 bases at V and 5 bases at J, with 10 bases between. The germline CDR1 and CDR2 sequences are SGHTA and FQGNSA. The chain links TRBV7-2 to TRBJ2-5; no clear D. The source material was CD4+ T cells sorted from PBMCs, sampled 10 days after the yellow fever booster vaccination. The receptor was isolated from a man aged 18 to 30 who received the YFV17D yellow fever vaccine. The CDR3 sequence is CASSFDSAETQYF. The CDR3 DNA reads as TGTGCCAGCAGCTTCGACTCGGCGGAGACCCAGTACTTC.